This T cell receptor beta chain was observed in a study of blood T cell repertoires in COVID-19. The overall study: Specimens from acute and convalescent COVID-19 originated in the United States, Italy and Spain.

In the authors' methods: The assay estimated nucleated cells by amplifying reference gene primers. TCRdb's copy holds only in-frame clones and misses some; the assay was immunoSEQ multiplex PCR. V and J calls and clone size come straight from that table; D and trimming were deduced from the DNA. The sample carries around 230,000 clones, 87% recorded once. V dropped 0 bases and J dropped 4; count of bases not matched to a gene: 4. CDR1 SNHLY and CDR2 FYNNEI come from the germline V gene. CDR3 length: 15 residues. The sequenced sample was PBMCs or T cells enriched from blood (not recorded which). The chain links TRBV2 to TRBJ1-1; 8 positions agree with TRBD1. The receptor comes from a man aged 18 to 29 with acute COVID-19. This chain's CDR3 is CASSEAGQGLTEAFF. In nucleotides, the CDR3 is TGTGCCAGCAGTGAAGCTGGACAGGGTCTCACTGAAGCTTTCTTT.